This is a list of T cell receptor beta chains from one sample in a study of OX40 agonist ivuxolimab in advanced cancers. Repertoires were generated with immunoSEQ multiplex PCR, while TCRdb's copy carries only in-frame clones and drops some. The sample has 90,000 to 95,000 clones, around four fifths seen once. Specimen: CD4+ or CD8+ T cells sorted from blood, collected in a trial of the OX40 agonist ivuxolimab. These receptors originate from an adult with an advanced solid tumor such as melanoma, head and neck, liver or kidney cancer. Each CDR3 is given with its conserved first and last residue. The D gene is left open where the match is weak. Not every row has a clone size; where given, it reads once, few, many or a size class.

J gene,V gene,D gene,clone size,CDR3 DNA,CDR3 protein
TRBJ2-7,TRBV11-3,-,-,TGTGCCAGCAGCTTAAGACAGGAATCCTACGAGCAGTACTTC,CASSLRQESYEQYF
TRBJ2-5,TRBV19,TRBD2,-,TGTGCCAGTAGTATGCTAGCGGGGGACCAAGAGACCCAGTACTTC,CASSMLAGDQETQYF
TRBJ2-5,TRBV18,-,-,TGTGCCAGCTCACCAGAAGAGACCCAGTACTTC,CASSPEETQYF
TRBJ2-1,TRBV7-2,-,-,TGTGCCAGCAGCTTAAACCCCCGGGCGGGGTGGTCCTACAATGAGCAGTTCTTC,CASSLNPRAGWSYNEQFF
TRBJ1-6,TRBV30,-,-,TGTGCCTGGTTGGCATATAATTCACCCCTCCACTTT,CAWLAYNSPLHF
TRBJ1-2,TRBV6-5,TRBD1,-,TGTGCCAGCCGGGACAGGGGACTAGGCTATGGCTACACCTTC,CASRDRGLGYGYTF
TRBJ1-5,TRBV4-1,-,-,TGCGCCAGCAGCCAACAAGCGACAAGCAATCAGCCCCAGCATTTT,CASSQQATSNQPQHF
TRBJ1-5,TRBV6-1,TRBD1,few,TGTGCCAGCAGTGCGACAGGGGGGCCGCAGCCCCAGCATTTT,CASSATGGPQPQHF
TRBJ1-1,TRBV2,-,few,TGTGCCAGCAAGGCACAGGAGAACACTGAAGCTTTCTTT,CASKAQENTEAFF
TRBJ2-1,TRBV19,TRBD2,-,TGTGCCAGTAGCTCCGGGACTAGTTTTAGAAATGAGCAGTTCTTC,CASSSGTSFRNEQFF
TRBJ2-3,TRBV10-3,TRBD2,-,TGTGCCATCAGTGATACGATCGGTGAGACTAGCGGGGGTGATACGCAGTATTTT,CAISDTIGETSGGDTQYF
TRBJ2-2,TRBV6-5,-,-,TGTGCCAGCAGGCCCCCAGGGAACACCGGGGAGCTGTTTTTT,CASRPPGNTGELFF
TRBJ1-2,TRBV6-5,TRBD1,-,TGTGCCAGCAGTTACTCAATTACAGGGGTCTATGGCTACACCTTC,CASSYSITGVYGYTF
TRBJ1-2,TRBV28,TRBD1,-,TGTGCCAGCGGACAGGGTGAATTTAGCTATGGCTACACCTTC,CASGQGEFSYGYTF
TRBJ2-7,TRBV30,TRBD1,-,TGTGCCTGGAGTCCAACGGGGGACAGGGGTAACGAGCAGTACTTC,CAWSPTGDRGNEQYF
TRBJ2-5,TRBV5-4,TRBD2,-,TGTGCCAGCAGCTCGGGGGGGCCGATGGAGACCCAGTACTTC,CASSSGGPMETQYF
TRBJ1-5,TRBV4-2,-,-,TGTGCCAGCAGCCAAGATGTACATAGCAATCAGCCCCAGCATTTT,CASSQDVHSNQPQHF
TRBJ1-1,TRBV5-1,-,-,TGCGCCAGCAGCTGGGGGTCCGGGGGGACGATGAACACTGAAGCTTTCTTT,CASSWGSGGTMNTEAFF
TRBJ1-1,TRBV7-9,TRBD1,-,TGTGCCAGCAGCTTAGTAAAGGGACAGGGGTCTGAAGCTTTCTTT,CASSLVKGQGSEAFF
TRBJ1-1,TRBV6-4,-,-,TGTGCCAGCATGGTACAGCCGAACACTGAAGCTTTCTTT,CASMVQPNTEAFF
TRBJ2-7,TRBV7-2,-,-,TGTGCCAGCAGCTTAGGTCCTCGGGGGCCAAGCTCCTACGAGCAGTACTTC,CASSLGPRGPSSYEQYF
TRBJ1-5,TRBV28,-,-,TGTGCCACAGGGGAGACCTATAGCAATCAGCCCCAGCATTTT,CATGETYSNQPQHF
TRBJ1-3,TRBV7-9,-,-,TGTGCCAGCAGCTTTTGGGGGGCTGCAGGAAACACCATATATTTT,CASSFWGAAGNTIYF
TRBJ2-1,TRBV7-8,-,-,TGTGCCAGCAGCCTCCAACGGAACGAGCAGTTCTTC,CASSLQRNEQFF
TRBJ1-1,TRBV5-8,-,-,TGTGCCAGCAGCTTTTTATATGACACTGAAGCTTTCTTT,CASSFLYDTEAFF
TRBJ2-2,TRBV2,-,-,TGTGCCAGCAGTGTTCAGGGATTGACCGGGGAGCTGTTTTTT,CASSVQGLTGELFF
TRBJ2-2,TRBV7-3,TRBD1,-,TGTGCCAGCAAAATCGACAGGGCCACCGGGGAGCTGTTTTTT,CASKIDRATGELFF
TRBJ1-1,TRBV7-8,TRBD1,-,TGTGCCAGCAGCTTACAAACACGGACAGGCACGCGCCACACTGAAGCTTTCTTT,CASSLQTRTGTRHTEAFF
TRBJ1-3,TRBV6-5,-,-,TGTGCCAGCCTATCCCGGGATCACGTAGACACCATATATTTT,CASLSRDHVDTIYF
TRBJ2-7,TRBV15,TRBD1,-,TGTGCCGTTGGACAGGGCGGAGGCTACGAGCAGTACTTC,CAVGQGGGYEQYF
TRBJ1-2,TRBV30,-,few,TGTGCCTACTACCTAGGACATAACTATGGCTACACCTTC,CAYYLGHNYGYTF
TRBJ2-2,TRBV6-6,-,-,TGTGCCAGCAGTATAACAGGGCCCGGGGAGCTGTTTTTT,CASSITGPGELFF
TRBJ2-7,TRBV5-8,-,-,TGTGCCAGCAGCTTTGTTAGGTCTCGACACCTATACGAGCAGTACTTC,CASSFVRSRHLYEQYF
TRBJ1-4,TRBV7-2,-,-,TGTGCCAGCAGCTTAGGAAGGGACGGGCTCGCAAAACTGTTTTTT,CASSLGRDGLAKLFF
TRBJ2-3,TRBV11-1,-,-,TGTGCCAGCAGCAGCAATACGCAGTATTTT,CASSSNTQYF
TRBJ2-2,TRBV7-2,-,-,TGTGCCAGCAGCCGAATGGGGCAGGGAGCCGGGGAGCTGTTTTTT,CASSRMGQGAGELFF
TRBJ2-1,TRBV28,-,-,TGTGCCAGCAGGCTCAACTACAATGAGCAGTTCTTC,CASRLNYNEQFF
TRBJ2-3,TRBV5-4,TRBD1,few,TGTGCCAGCAGCCTCATGGCAGGGGGTAGCACAGATACGCAGTATTTT,CASSLMAGGSTDTQYF
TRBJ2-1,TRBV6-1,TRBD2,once,TGTGCCAGCAGTGAAATCTTTAGCGGGGGATCAAATGAGCAGTTCTTC,CASSEIFSGGSNEQFF
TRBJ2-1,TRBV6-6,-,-,TGTGCCAGCAGTTCTCTTACTGCTGGGGAGCAGTTCTTC,CASSSLTAGEQFF
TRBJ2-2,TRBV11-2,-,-,TGTGCCAGCAGCTCCTCATTGAACACCGGGGAGCTGTTTTTT,CASSSSLNTGELFF
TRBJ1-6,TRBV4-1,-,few,TGCGCCAGCAGCCAAGATTTCGGACAGCACAATTCACCCCTCCACTTT,CASSQDFGQHNSPLHF
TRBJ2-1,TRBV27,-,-,TGTGCCAGCAGTTTGCCCCAAGGGGATGAGCAGTTCTTC,CASSLPQGDEQFF
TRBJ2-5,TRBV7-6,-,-,TGTGCCAGCAGCTCCCCCAACGTAGGACAAGAGACCCAGTACTTC,CASSSPNVGQETQYF
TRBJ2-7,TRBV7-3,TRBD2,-,TGTGCCAGCAGCTTAGGACTCGGGAGGCAGCAGTACTTC,CASSLGLGRQQYF
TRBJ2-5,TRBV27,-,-,TGTGCCAGCAGTTTCAGGGGCCGGTACCAAGAGACCCAGTACTTC,CASSFRGRYQETQYF
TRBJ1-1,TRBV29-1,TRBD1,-,TGCAGCGTCCTCCGGGACAGGGGTGGCACTGAAGCTTTCTTT,CSVLRDRGGTEAFF
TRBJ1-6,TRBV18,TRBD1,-,TGTGCCAGCTCACCACCCAAAGGCCCAGGGACAGGGGCTTCACCCCTCCACTTT,CASSPPKGPGTGASPLHF
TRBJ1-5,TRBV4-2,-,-,TGTGCCAGCAGCCAAGAGGGGCGGGGGAATAGCAATCAGCCCCAGCATTTT,CASSQEGRGNSNQPQHF
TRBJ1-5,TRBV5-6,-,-,TGTGCCAGCAGCATGGGAGGCCGTTCGGTTAATCAGCCCCAGCATTTT,CASSMGGRSVNQPQHF
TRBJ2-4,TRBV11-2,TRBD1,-,TGTGCCAGCAGCTTGGATACAGGGGAGATAGCCAAAAACATTCAGTACTTC,CASSLDTGEIAKNIQYF